This T cell receptor beta chain comes out of a study of graft-versus-host responses after intestinal transplantation. This clone was detected a few times. This table comes from immunoSEQ multiplex PCR, and its TCRdb copy is limited to in-frame clones, with some not included. This table holds about 21,000 clones, 55% to 70% found once. From germline, CDR1 is SGHRS and CDR2 YFSETQ. V dropped 4 bases and J dropped 8; count of bases not matched to a gene: 11. This CDR3 region has 14 residues. The clonotype was recovered from a human patient who received an intestinal transplant. The chain links TRBV5-1 to TRBJ1-1; TRBD1 agrees at 7 bases. The sample in question was alloreactive CD4+ T cells from a mixed lymphocyte reaction culture, obtained before intestinal transplant. The subset was: CFSE-low proliferating T cells sorted from roughly six-day pre-transplant mixed lymphocyte reaction (GvH or HvG direction). The CDR3, as DNA: TGCGCCAGCAGCCACAAGGGACAGCCATCAGAAGCTTTCTTT. It encodes CASSHKGQPSEAFF.